The 14 T cell receptor beta chains below all came from one sample that was sequenced in a study of blood T cell repertoires in COVID-19. Using immunoSEQ multiplex PCR, the repertoire was profiled, and TCRdb retains in-frame clones only, with some absent. The table has roughly 120,000 clones, 90% seen once; the top ten hold 3% to 4%. The source material was peripheral blood. These receptors all come from a man aged 50 or older with active COVID-19.

The V gene is TRBV11-2, the J gene TRBJ2-4, with 12 bases matching TRBD2. Per the germline V gene, CDR1 is SGHAT and CDR2 is FQNNGV. Trimming took 4 bases from V and 8 from J; bases not matched to a gene: 9. This CDR3 spans 16 amino acids. CDR3 DNA sequence: TGTGCCAGCAGCTCCAAACTGACTAGCGGGAGTTACATTCAGTACTTC. It specifies CASSSKLTSGSYIQYF.

The chain is built from TRBV4-1 and TRBJ1-2; TRBD1 might be the D (5 bases). The germline V and J ends were trimmed by 1 base and 7 bases, with 25 bases remaining between them. This CDR3 has 18 residues. Germline values: CDR1 MGHRA, CDR2 YSYEKL. The CDR3 region has the DNA TGCGCCAGCAGCCAAGCCGGGGGGTACCCGTCGATGGATGGTGGCTACACCTTC. Its protein product is CASSQAGGYPSMDGGYTF.

V usage is TRBV18 and J usage is TRBJ2-3, with 8 bases matching TRBD1. V gave up 3 bases and J gave up 3 bases; unmatched junction bases: 5. The CDR3 has 15 amino acids. CDR1 and CDR2 from the germline V gene are KGHSH and LQKENI. CDR3 bases: TGTGCCAGCTCACCCGGAACAGGGGGGACAGATACGCAGTATTTT. This gives the protein CASSPGTGGTDTQYF.

The V gene is TRBV7-3, the J gene TRBJ2-1, with 8 positions matching TRBD1. Unmatched junction bases numbered 7, after V lost 5 bases and J lost 7 bases. CDR3 size: 14 residues. Per germline, CDR1 SGHTA and CDR2 FQGTGA. CDR3 sequence reads: CASSRDRGGNEQFF. The DNA of the CDR3 is TGTGCCAGCAGCCGAGACAGGGGTGGGAATGAGCAGTTCTTC.

The rearrangement links TRBV10-3 to TRBJ1-6; no clear D. The length of the CDR3 is 16 residues. Trimming pared 0 bases from V and 8 bases from J, leaving 14 bases between. CDR1 and CDR2 (germline): ENHRY, SYGVKD. As DNA, the CDR3 is TGTGCCATCAGTGAGTCCGCCCCGTCGAGGGATTCACCCCTCCACTTT. Translated, it gives CAISESAPSRDSPLHF.

The CDR3 nucleotides are TGTGCCAGCTCGCGAGACAGGCAAGAGACCCAGTACTTC. Translating gives CASSRDRQETQYF. The genes are TRBV18 and TRBJ2-5, with D possibly matching TRBD1 (6 bases). This CDR3 is 13 amino acids long. V was cut by 6 bases and J by 2 bases, with 10 bases left in between. Germline CDR1 reads KGHSH; CDR2 reads LQKENI. Drawing the rest from reference TRBV18 and TRBJ2-5, the complete variable domain is NAGVMQNPRHLVRRRGQEARLRCSPMKGHSHVYWYRQLPEEGLKFMVYLQKENIIDESGMPKERFSAEFPKEGPSILRIQQVVRGDSAAYFCASSRDRQETQYFGPGTRLLVL.

This chain connects TRBV16 to TRBJ2-7; 8 nucleotides match TRBD2. CDR3 length: 15 residues. From germline, CDR1 is KGHSY and CDR2 FQNENV. The V and J ends lost 5 bases and 1 base, in that order; junction bases with no gene match: 7. The CDR3 reads CASSTGGLESYEQYV. CDR3 DNA: TGTGCCAGCAGCACGGGGGGACTAGAATCCTACGAGCAGTACGTC.

The genes are TRBV10-3 and TRBJ1-2; D call uncertain. CDR1 and CDR2 from the germline V gene are ENHRY and SYGVKD. V lost 8 bases and J 5 bases, leaving 9 bases between the germline ends. CDR3 length: 11 residues. CDR3 sequence reads: CAIGREYGYTF. The CDR3 bases are TGTGCCATCGGGCGGGAGTATGGCTACACCTTC.

The V and J genes are TRBV15 and TRBJ1-2; 9 bases line up with TRBD1. This CDR3 has 12 residues. V gave up 6 bases and J gave up 8 bases; unmatched junction bases: 4. Germline assignment: CDR1 LNHNV and CDR2 YYDKDF (reference sequence). CDR3 nucleotide sequence: TGTGCCACCAGTAGGGACAGGGACGGCTACACCTTC. Its translation is CATSRDRDGYTF.

The CDR3 spells CASSSGQGAGGELFF. CDR3 nucleotide sequence: TGTGCCAGCAGCTCCGGACAGGGGGCGGGCGGGGAGCTGTTTTTT. The chain uses TRBV11-3 and TRBJ2-2, with 11 positions matching TRBD1. Per the germline V gene, CDR1 is SGHNT and CDR2 is YENEEA. This CDR3 has 15 residues. The trim removed 4 bases at V and 7 bases at J, leaving 5 bases unmatched.

The chain employs TRBV24-1 and TRBJ2-3; 10 nucleotides match TRBD2. The V gene end was trimmed by 0 bases and the J gene end by 8 bases; junction bases not matched to a gene: 13. CDR1 is KGHDR and CDR2 is SFDVKD in the germline V gene. This CDR3 contains 18 residues. CDR3 amino acids: CATSDLPASGGLTGTQYF. CDR3 nucleotides: TGTGCCACCAGTGATTTGCCTGCTAGCGGGGGCTTGACTGGTACGCAGTATTTT.

The rearrangement links TRBV18 to TRBJ2-5; TRBD1 matches at 8 bases. This CDR3 region has 15 residues. V trimming: 3 bases; J trimming: 5 bases; junction bases outside the gene matches: 8. Germline CDR1 reads KGHSH; CDR2 reads LQKENI. In DNA form, the CDR3 reads TGTGCCAGCTCACCCAACCAGGGGGCCGGCGAGACCCAGTACTTC. Protein product: CASSPNQGAGETQYF.

The chain links TRBV3-1 (or the pseudogene TRBV3-2) to TRBJ2-5, with 10 positions matching TRBD1. V was clipped by 4 bases and J by 7 bases; unmatched bases: 9. This CDR3 has 15 residues. The germline CDR1 and CDR2 sequences are LGHDT and YNNKEL (reference sequence). CDR3 protein: CASSRGQGVRVTQYF. CDR3 coding DNA: TGTGCCAGCAGCCGAGGACAGGGGGTCAGGGTGACCCAGTACTTC.

This clone was seen only once. The chain employs TRBV18 and TRBJ2-7; 7 bases match TRBD1. J was trimmed by 7 bases and V by 3 bases; bases with no gene match: 3. The CDR3 extends over 12 amino acids. The germline V gene encodes CDR1 KGHSH and CDR2 LQKENI. CDR3 sequence: CASSPDRVEQYV. CDR3 bases: TGTGCCAGCTCACCCGACAGGGTTGAGCAGTACGTC.